This entry lists 31 T cell receptor beta chains sequenced from one sample in a study of early T cells in non-severe SARS-CoV-2 infection. TCRdb re-analysed the 5' RACE reads in MiXCR, keeping a single row per CDR3 protein. The sample consists of roughly 54,000 distinct CDR3 sequences, about 7.6% of them appearing once. The material sequenced was whole blood, taken at baseline. The receptors derive from an adult who was a healthcare worker with PCR-confirmed SARS-CoV-2 infection or an uninfected control (not recorded which).

This chain joins TRBV10-3 and TRBJ1-6; 8 nucleotides line up with TRBD1. CDR3 length: 13 amino acids. The V gene end was trimmed by 6 bases and the J gene end by 15 bases; junction bases not matched to a gene: 10. Per the germline V gene, CDR1 is ENHRY and CDR2 is SYGVKD. The CDR3 region is CAISRQGTVLLHF. The CDR3 DNA is TGTGCCATCAGCCGACAGGGGACGGTTCTCCTCCACTTT.

This clonotype was picked up many times. This chain joins TRBV6-2 or TRBV6-3 and TRBJ2-1; D call uncertain. Trimming cost V 6 bases and J 2 bases, with 11 bases left between them. This CDR3 comprises 14 residues. CDR1 and CDR2 from the germline V gene are MNHEY and SVGEGT. DNA of the CDR3: TGTGCCAGCAGAGCCCCCCGGGCCTACAATGAGCAGTTCTTC. It yields the protein CASRAPRAYNEQFF.

The table lists this clonotype with many counts. The chain combines TRBV27 with TRBJ1-2, with D hard to call. The germline gives CDR1 MNHEY, CDR2 SMNVEV (reference sequence). The V end was cut by 0 bases, the J end by 2 bases, with 7 bases between. CDR3 size: 14 residues. The CDR3 DNA sequence: TGTGCCAGCAGTTTATCGTACGGAAACTATGGCTACACCTTC. Its protein product is CASSLSYGNYGYTF.

This clonotype was seen only a few times. This chain joins TRBV27 and TRBJ2-7, with unresolved D. This CDR3 is 14 amino acids long. The V end was cut by 5 bases, the J end by 3 bases, with 14 bases between. Germline V CDR1 and CDR2: MNHEY, SMNVEV (reference sequence). CDR3 DNA: TGTGCCAGCAGTACCCGAGGACCCATCTACGAGCAGTACTTC. This sequence encodes CASSTRGPIYEQYF.

This clonotype was observed a handful of times. The CDR3 loop is CASGKDRTDTQYF. In nucleotides, the CDR3 is TGTGCCAGCGGAAAAGACAGGACAGATACGCAGTATTTT. The chain links TRBV5-4 to TRBJ2-3; TRBD1 might be the D (6 bases). CDR3 length: 13 residues. Germline V CDR1 and CDR2: SGHNT, YYREEE (reference sequence). The V end was cut by 7 bases, the J end by 3 bases, with 12 bases between. Looking up the rest from reference TRBV5-4 and TRBJ2-3 gives the full variable domain: ETGVTQSPTHLIKTRGQQVTLRCSSQSGHNTVSWYQQALGQGPQFIFQYYREEENGRGNFPPRFSGLQFPNYSSELNVNALELDDSALYLCASGKDRTDTQYFGPGTRLTVL.

Many counts were recorded for this clonotype. V and J are TRBV15 and TRBJ2-7; D tentatively fits TRBD1 or TRBD2 (6 bases each). The length of the CDR3 is 15 residues. Germline V CDR1 and CDR2: LNHNV, YYDKDF (reference sequence). Trimming removed 0 bases from V and 5 bases from J, with 14 bases in between. The CDR3 sequence is CATSRDPGAKDEQYF. The CDR3 DNA follows: TGTGCCACCAGCAGAGATCCGGGGGCGAAGGACGAGCAGTACTTC.

The genes are TRBV7-6 and TRBJ2-3, with a possible D match to TRBD2 (6 bases). Germline V lookup: CDR1 SGHVS, CDR2 FNYEAQ. The germline V and J ends were trimmed by 4 bases and 5 bases, with 7 bases remaining between them. This CDR3 is 12 amino acids long. The CDR3, as DNA: TGTGCCAGCAGCTGGGGGGTAGATACGCAGTATTTT. It specifies CASSWGVDTQYF.

V usage is TRBV5-1 and J usage is TRBJ2-5; no clear D gene. The germline CDR1 and CDR2 sequences are SGHRS and YFSETQ. V shed 0 bases and J shed 2 bases, with 8 bases lying between them. This CDR3 contains 14 residues. The CDR3 spells CASSLEAEQETQYF. The CDR3 nucleotides read TGCGCCAGCAGCTTGGAGGCGGAACAAGAGACCCAGTACTTC.

This clonotype showed up just a few times. The chain links TRBV3-1 to TRBJ2-5; tentatively, D is TRBD2 (5 bases). Germline V gives CDR1 LGHDT, CDR2 YNNKEL (reference sequence). V was trimmed by 0 bases and J by 3 bases, leaving 8 bases between them. The CDR3 spans 14 residues. CDR3 protein: CASSQDPGKETQYF. DNA for the CDR3: TGTGCCAGCAGCCAAGACCCCGGGAAAGAGACCCAGTACTTC.

This clonotype was recorded at least ten times. The chain employs TRBV28 and TRBJ2-1; 13 bases are shared with TRBD2. V dropped 3 bases and J dropped 9; count of bases not matched to a gene: 11. This CDR3 has 17 amino acids. The germline V gene encodes CDR1 MDHEN and CDR2 SYDVKM. The CDR3 nucleotides are TGTGCCAGCAGTTTTGTAGTGGGGACTAGCGGGACCTCTGAGCAGTTCTTC. Translating gives CASSFVVGTSGTSEQFF.

There are many counts of this clonotype. The V and J genes are TRBV9 and TRBJ2-7, with D maybe TRBD2 (5 bases). This CDR3 has 15 amino acids. CDR1 is SGDLS and CDR2 is YYNGEE in the germline V gene. V shed 4 bases and J shed 1 base, with 15 bases lying between them. Written as DNA, the CDR3 is TGTGCCAGCAGCCGAGAGGGTGGTGGTTCCTACGAGCAGTACTTC. Protein sequence: CASSREGGGSYEQYF.

This clonotype was detected only a few times. The chain employs TRBV12-3 or TRBV12-4 and TRBJ1-3; 7 nucleotides line up with TRBD1. The V gene end was trimmed by 3 bases and the J gene end by 0 bases; junction bases not matched to a gene: 5. CDR3 size: 16 residues. In nucleotides, the CDR3 is TGTGCCAGCAGTTTTGGGACAGTGGGCTCTGGAAACACCATATATTTT. Protein product: CASSFGTVGSGNTIYF.

V usage is TRBV28 and J usage is TRBJ2-7; the D is unclear. Germline CDR1 and CDR2: MDHEN and SYDVKM. The CDR3 has 11 residues. Trimming removed 3 bases at V and 7 bases at J, with 7 bases between. The CDR3 loop reads CASSFRGEQYF. In DNA, the CDR3 is TGTGCCAGCAGTTTTCGTGGGGAGCAGTACTTC.

This clonotype was counted ten times or more. DNA of the CDR3: TGTGCCAGCAGTTTATTAGGGTATGGCTACACCTTC. This sequence encodes CASSLLGYGYTF. V gene TRBV28 combines with J gene TRBJ1-2; D uncertain. The CDR3 loop spans 12 amino acids. CDR1 and CDR2 from the germline V gene are MDHEN and SYDVKM. The V end was cut by 1 base, the J end by 5 bases, with 5 bases between.

In its sample, this clonotype was seen many times. The rearrangement uses TRBV7-9 and TRBJ2-1; D is unclear. The germline CDR1 and CDR2 sequences are SEHNR and FQNEAQ (reference sequence). Trimming removed 2 bases from V and 0 bases from J, with 8 bases in between. This CDR3 comprises 15 residues. The CDR3 region is CASSLISFSYNEQFF. In DNA form, the CDR3 reads TGTGCCAGCAGCTTAATCTCTTTCTCCTACAATGAGCAGTTCTTC.

This clonotype came up many times. V and J are TRBV7-3 and TRBJ2-2; perhaps D is TRBD1 or TRBD2 (5 bases each). The CDR3 covers 16 residues. In germline, CDR1 is SGHTA, CDR2 FQGTGA. The V and J ends lost 1 base and 0 bases respectively, with 9 bases between them. The CDR3 nucleotides read TGTGCCAGCAGCTTAAGTGGGACGACGAACACCGGGGAGCTGTTTTTT. As protein: CASSLSGTTNTGELFF.

This chain links TRBV28 with TRBJ2-3, with D possibly TRBD2 on 6 matching bases. Germline CDR1 MDHEN, CDR2 SYDVKM. The CDR3 is 12 residues long. V shed 0 bases and J shed 8 bases, with 6 bases lying between them. CDR3 in amino acids: CASSLWGGTQYF. CDR3 coding DNA: TGTGCCAGCAGTTTATGGGGAGGTACGCAGTATTTT.

V gene TRBV4-2 combines with J gene TRBJ2-3; 10 nucleotides line up with TRBD1. The CDR3 has 16 residues. Germline values: CDR1 LGHNA, CDR2 YNFKEQ. With 3 bases clipped from V and 1 base from J, the junction kept 4 bases outside the gene matches. The CDR3 protein is CASSHPGTGGTDTQYF. Here the CDR3 DNA reads TGTGCCAGCAGCCACCCTGGGACAGGGGGCACAGATACGCAGTATTTT.

There are a few counts of this clonotype. This chain uses TRBV6-1 with TRBJ1-1; D not certain. The CDR3 sequence is 13 residues long. Trimming took off 6 bases at V and 3 bases at J, with 11 bases between the two ends. Germline values: CDR1 MNHNS, CDR2 SASEGT. CDR3 amino acids: CASSRDGHTEAFF. DNA of the CDR3: TGTGCCAGCAGCCGCGACGGCCACACTGAAGCTTTCTTT.

A note on this clonotype: Sequence at one end of the junction differs from germline and may be a read error. V is TRBV11-2 and J is TRBJ1-1, with D unresolved. Germline assignment: CDR1 SGHAT and CDR2 FQNNGV. The CDR3 totals 13 residues. This chain's CDR3 is CACSSTWDTEAFF. DNA for the CDR3: TGTGCCTGCAGCTCCACTTGGGACACTGAAGCTTTCTTT.

This clonotype was recorded a few times. This chain uses TRBV28 with TRBJ1-2, with TRBD1 as a possible D gene (6 bases). The CDR3 covers 14 residues. V lost 6 bases to trimming and J lost 0 bases, with 11 bases between them. Germline CDR1 MDHEN, CDR2 SYDVKM. CDR3 in amino acids: CASRRQAPNYGYTF. DNA for the CDR3: TGTGCCAGCAGGCGACAGGCTCCTAACTATGGCTACACCTTC.

This clonotype was recorded many times. This chain connects TRBV7-2 to TRBJ2-3; D gene unclear. CDR1 SGHTA and CDR2 FQGNSA come from the germline V gene. The CDR3 has 16 residues. Trimming pared 5 bases from V and 2 bases from J, leaving 17 bases between. This CDR3 is CASSPLGRSYTDTQYF. The CDR3 nucleotides read TGTGCCAGCAGCCCCTTAGGGCGGTCCTACACAGATACGCAGTATTTT.

This clonotype was recorded many times. The V call is TRBV3-1, the J call TRBJ1-2, with D possibly matching TRBD1 (6 bases). CDR1 is LGHDT, CDR2 YNNKEL, per germline (reference sequence). Trimming took 1 base from V and 8 from J, leaving 14 bases between them. The CDR3 covers 14 residues. The CDR3 coding sequence is TGTGCCAGCAGCCAAGTCGAAGTTCAGGGGGGCTACACCTTC. Its translation: CASSQVEVQGGYTF.

The V and J genes are TRBV6-5 and TRBJ2-7; unclear D gene. Germline CDR1 is MNHEY and CDR2 is SVGAGI. CDR3 size: 14 residues. Deletions cut 0 bases from V and 4 bases from J, with 10 bases between. CDR3 sequence reads: CASSYSSSWYEQYF. The CDR3 DNA sequence: TGTGCCAGCAGTTACTCAAGCTCTTGGTACGAGCAGTACTTC.

The V gene is TRBV28, the J gene TRBJ1-1, with D hard to call. CDR1 and CDR2 from the germline V gene are MDHEN and SYDVKM. This CDR3 has 12 amino acids. Trimming removed 6 bases from V and 3 bases from J, with 8 bases in between. CDR3 nucleotide sequence: TGTGCCAGCAGCTTCTCTTACACTGAAGCTTTCTTT. This sequence encodes CASSFSYTEAFF. Based on the CDR3 plus reference TRBV28 and TRBJ1-1, the full variable domain is DVKVTQSSRYLVKRTGEKVFLECVQDMDHENMFWYRQDPGLGLRLIYFSYDVKMKEKGDIPEGYSVSREKKERFSLILESASTNQTSMYLCASSFSYTEAFFGQGTRLTVV.

This clonotype was found a few times. V and J are TRBV7-6 and TRBJ2-5; D possibly corresponds to TRBD2 (5 bases). Germline CDR1 SGHVS, CDR2 FNYEAQ. Deletions cut 4 bases from V and 5 bases from J, with 11 bases between. The CDR3 spans 13 residues. DNA of the CDR3: TGTGCCAGCAGCTCAACTAGTTACGAGACCCAGTACTTC. Protein sequence: CASSSTSYETQYF. Full variable domain (rest looked up from reference TRBV7-6 and TRBJ2-5): GAGVSQSPRYKVTKRGQDVALRCDPISGHVSLYWYRQALGQGPEFLTYFNYEAQQDKSGLPNDRFSAERPEGSISTLTIQRTEQRDSAMYRCASSSTSYETQYFGPGTRLLVL.

The sample holds many counts of this clonotype. The chain employs TRBV20-1 and TRBJ1-1; D ambiguous. Germline V lookup: CDR1 DFQATT, CDR2 SNEGSKA (reference sequence). Trimming cost V 6 bases and J 1 base, with 12 bases left between them. The CDR3 covers 13 residues. CDR3 DNA sequence: TGCAGTGCCACTAGAGTCGGGAACACTGAAGCTTTCTTT. Protein product: CSATRVGNTEAFF.

In its sample, this clonotype was seen a few times. The chain employs TRBV6-5 and TRBJ1-5; D is undetermined. This CDR3 region has 13 residues. Germline assignment: CDR1 MNHEY and CDR2 SVGAGI. The ends were cut back, 2 bases at V and 4 bases at J, with 6 bases in the middle. As DNA, the CDR3 is TGTGCCAGCAGTTACGACGAGAATCAGCCCCAGCATTTT. It is translated as CASSYDENQPQHF.

This clonotype was recorded a few times. V gene TRBV5-1 combines with J gene TRBJ1-1; TRBD1 is a possible D gene (5 bases). The CDR3 extends over 17 amino acids. Germline V gene lookup returns CDR1 SGHRS and CDR2 YFSETQ. Trimming removed 3 bases at V and 5 bases at J, with 23 bases between. The CDR3 is CASSSPAGRQKGTEAFF. CDR3 DNA: TGCGCCAGCAGCTCGCCAGCCGGGAGACAAAAGGGGACTGAAGCTTTCTTT.

The table lists this clonotype with many counts. This sequence joins TRBV6-2 or TRBV6-3 and TRBJ2-1; the match to TRBD1 covers 9 bases. This CDR3 region has 13 residues. Trimming at V came to 10 bases and at J to 6 bases, leaving 7 bases not matched to a gene. The germline V gene has CDR1 MNHEY and CDR2 SVGEGT. Written as DNA, the CDR3 is TGTGCCATGGTCGAGACAGGGGGCAATGAGCAGTTCTTC. It specifies CAMVETGGNEQFF.

This clonotype was detected ten times or more. The CDR3 nucleotides are TGTGCCAGCAGCGCTTCAGTCTTGGACACTGAAGCTTTCTTT. Translated: CASSASVLDTEAFF. This chain uses TRBV7-3 with TRBJ1-1; D call uncertain. Trimming took 5 bases from V and 3 from J, leaving 13 bases between them. Germline assignment: CDR1 SGHTA and CDR2 FQGTGA. The length of the CDR3 is 14 residues.